The 27 T cell receptor beta chains below come from one sample, sequenced in a study of T-cell reconstitution after alpha-beta-depleted transplantation in children. Construction of the TCRbeta library involved unique molecular identifiers. TCRdb processed the PCR reads anew with MiXCR; each CDR3 protein has one entry. Of some 600,000 distinct CDR3 sequences in the sample, roughly 13% were seen once. The sample here was PBMCs, mostly from graft donor cells, taken 360 days after TCRalphabeta/CD19-depleted stem cell transplant. These receptor sequences come from a male patient younger than 18 who had a stem cell transplant for acute myeloid leukemia, so the T cells may come from the graft donor.

This clonotype was picked up a small number of times. J is TRBJ2-7 and V is TRBV29-1; 7 nucleotides agree with TRBD2. V lost 1 base, J lost 4 bases, and 7 bases stayed unmatched. CDR1 and CDR2 (germline): SQVTM, ANQGSEA. The CDR3 runs to 14 residues. Here the CDR3 DNA reads TGCAGCGTTGAAGGGACTAGGGGTTCGTACGAGCAGTACTTC. Amino acid sequence: CSVEGTRGSYEQYF.

The V gene is TRBV12-3 or TRBV12-4, the J gene TRBJ2-3; TRBD2 matches at 8 bases. This CDR3 spans 16 amino acids. With 4 bases clipped from V and 0 bases from J, the junction kept 6 bases outside the gene matches. CDR3 amino acids: CASSYPSGPSTDTQYF. CDR3 nucleotides: TGTGCCAGCAGTTACCCTAGCGGGCCTAGCACAGATACGCAGTATTTT.

This chain uses TRBV9 with TRBJ2-1, with unresolved D. Germline CDR1 reads SGDLS; CDR2 reads YYNGEE. Trimming took off 0 bases at V and 0 bases at J, with 10 bases between the two ends. CDR3 length: 16 amino acids. CDR3 sequence: CASSVVTGASYNEQFF. CDR3 DNA: TGTGCCAGCAGCGTAGTGACGGGTGCCTCCTACAATGAGCAGTTCTTC.

This clonotype occurred many times. This chain uses TRBV10-3 with TRBJ2-5, with 8 bases identical to TRBD1. The CDR3 runs to 14 residues. With V trimmed by 3 bases and J by 2 bases, 2 bases remained unmatched. Germline V gene data show CDR1 as ENHRY and CDR2 as SYGVKD. CDR3 in amino acids: CAISDRQGQETQYF. DNA of the CDR3: TGTGCCATCAGTGACCGACAGGGGCAAGAGACCCAGTACTTC.

This clonotype was detected many times. The chain recombines TRBV9 with TRBJ2-1; D remains ambiguous. The V end was cut by 0 bases, the J end by 3 bases, with 10 bases between. The CDR3 contains 15 residues. CDR1 and CDR2 from the germline V gene are SGDLS and YYNGEE. The CDR3 protein is CASSVDGPGYNEQFF. In DNA form, the CDR3 reads TGTGCCAGCAGCGTAGACGGTCCGGGCTACAATGAGCAGTTCTTC.

The chain has TRBV28 and TRBJ1-4; D possibly corresponds to TRBD1 (5 bases). CDR1 is MDHEN and CDR2 is SYDVKM in the germline V gene. This CDR3 has 16 residues. Trimming took 1 base from V and 0 from J, leaving 9 bases between them. CDR3 region: CASSLSDISTNEKLFF. In DNA, the CDR3 is TGTGCCAGCAGTTTATCGGACATCTCAACTAATGAAAAACTGTTTTTT.

This clonotype has ten or more counts. The chain carries TRBV28 and TRBJ2-7; 7 bases are shared with TRBD1. Germline V gives CDR1 MDHEN, CDR2 SYDVKM. The CDR3 totals 13 residues. The V segment lost 5 bases and the J segment 7 bases; nucleotides outside the gene matches: 8. The CDR3 here is CASSTRQGREQYF. The CDR3 region has the DNA TGTGCCAGCAGTACGCGACAGGGCAGGGAGCAGTACTTC.

This chain joins TRBV20-1 and TRBJ2-7; TRBD1 agrees at 7 bases. This CDR3 region has 14 residues. V trimming: 6 bases; J trimming: 0 bases; junction bases outside the gene matches: 8. Germline CDR1 reads DFQATT; CDR2 reads SNEGSKA (reference sequence). The CDR3 sequence: CSATDRLTSYEQYF. CDR3 DNA: TGCAGTGCCACGGACAGGCTGACCTCCTACGAGCAGTACTTC.

This clonotype has ten or more counts. The chain uses TRBV18 and TRBJ2-1; no clear D gene. This CDR3 is built from 12 residues. Trimming removed 8 bases from V and 3 bases from J, with 8 bases in between. The germline V gene encodes CDR1 KGHSH and CDR2 LQKENI. The CDR3 DNA sequence: TGTGCCAGCAGCCCGAGCTACAATGAGCAGTTCTTC. As protein: CASSPSYNEQFF.

The V and J genes are TRBV28 and TRBJ1-2; D is uncertain. The germline V gene encodes CDR1 MDHEN and CDR2 SYDVKM. V lost 5 bases and J lost 8, with 18 bases in between. The CDR3 is 14 residues long. The CDR3 DNA reads as TGTGCCAGCAGTACAACTGTCAACGAGGCAGGCTACACCTTC. This translates into CASSTTVNEAGYTF.

This clonotype was observed a few times. This rearrangement joins TRBV6-2 or TRBV6-3 to TRBJ2-7, with TRBD2 matching over 7 bases. CDR1 and CDR2 (germline): MNHEY, SVGEGT. The CDR3 consists of 16 residues. J was trimmed by 2 bases and V by 7 bases; bases with no gene match: 14. CDR3 coding DNA: TGTGCCAGCATCACCCTGCGGGAGCAGGGCGCCTACGAGCAGTACTTC. As protein: CASITLREQGAYEQYF.

The chain couples TRBV27 to TRBJ1-6, with D perhaps matching TRBD1 (6 bases). Germline V gene sequence: CDR1 MNHEY, CDR2 SMNVEV (reference sequence). CDR3 length: 15 residues. V shed 6 bases and J shed 9 bases, with 18 bases lying between them. The chain's CDR3 is CASRNRGGLGSPLHF. The CDR3 DNA reads as TGTGCCAGCAGAAACCGGGGGGGGCTAGGTTCACCCCTCCACTTT.

Here the CDR3 reads CATSRGSGTGGTPLHF. CDR3 DNA: TGTGCCACCAGCAGGGGCAGCGGGACAGGGGGTACACCCCTCCACTTT. The chain links TRBV15 to TRBJ1-6; TRBD1 agrees at 11 bases. Germline values: CDR1 LNHNV, CDR2 YYDKDF (reference sequence). The ends lost 3 bases at V and 11 bases at J; junction bases unmatched: 9. The CDR3 sequence is 16 residues long.

This clonotype was observed a few times. V and J are TRBV21-1 and TRBJ2-1; the table's TRBD2 call for D was not verified on the DNA. TRBV21-1 is given as a pseudogene. This CDR3 region has 16 residues. DNA for the CDR3: TGTGCCAGCAGCAGTTTAGCGGGAGTGTTACCCCATGAGCAGTTCTTC. It encodes CASSSLAGVLPHEQFF.

This clonotype has a handful of counts. CDR3 sequence reads: CASKENGYEQYF. The CDR3, as DNA: TGCGCCAGCAAGGAAAACGGATACGAGCAGTACTTC. The J gene is TRBJ2-7, the V gene TRBV5-1, with D unclear. The CDR3 spans 12 residues. Between the trimmed V and J ends, which lost 6 bases and 4 bases, there was a span of 11 bases. The germline gives CDR1 SGHRS, CDR2 YFSETQ.

The chain couples TRBV10-3 to TRBJ2-6; D may be TRBD2 (5 bases). The germline V and J ends were trimmed by 0 bases and 6 bases, with 12 bases remaining between them. The CDR3 covers 16 residues. CDR1 is ENHRY, CDR2 SYGVKD, per germline. CDR3 amino acids: CAISESWTGEANVLTF. CDR3 bases: TGTGCCATCAGTGAGTCGTGGACTGGCGAGGCCAACGTCCTGACTTTC.

This clonotype showed up just a few times. The chain is built from TRBV20-1 and TRBJ2-7; D possibly uses TRBD1 or TRBD2 (5 bases each). V was cut by 5 bases and J by 7 bases, with 24 bases left in between. Germline V gives CDR1 DFQATT, CDR2 SNEGSKA (reference sequence). The CDR3 has 15 residues. This CDR3 is CSAGFPGTTPTEQYF. The CDR3 bases are TGCAGTGCTGGGTTCCCCGGGACCACTCCTACGGAGCAGTACTTC.

The genes are TRBV18 and TRBJ2-1; the D gene is possibly TRBD2 (6 bases). Per germline, CDR1 KGHSH and CDR2 LQKENI. CDR3 length equals 14 residues. V was pared by 1 base and J by 6 bases, with 10 bases between. The CDR3 sequence is CASSPRAGINEQFF. The CDR3 DNA sequence: TGTGCCAGCTCACCACGTGCGGGAATCAATGAGCAGTTCTTC.

This clonotype was seen a handful of times. This chain uses TRBV29-1 with TRBJ1-2; D call uncertain. V was trimmed by 5 bases and J by 1 base, leaving 11 bases between them. The CDR3 sequence is 13 residues long. CDR1 and CDR2 from the germline V gene are SQVTM and ANQGSEA. CDR3 sequence (DNA): TGCAGCGTTTCCCCGCTCCTTAACTATGGCTACACCTTC. It yields the protein CSVSPLLNYGYTF. Looking up the rest from reference TRBV29-1 and TRBJ1-2 gives the full variable domain: SAVISQKPSRDICQRGTSLTIQCQVDSQVTMMFWYRQQPGQSLTLIATANQGSEATYESGFVIDKFPISRPNLTFSTLTVSNMSPEDSSIYLCSVSPLLNYGYTFGSGTRLTVV.

This clonotype was counted between two and nine times. The chain joins TRBV29-1 to TRBJ2-3; 9 bases line up with TRBD1. The CDR3 consists of 16 residues. J gave up 2 bases and V 0 bases, and 6 bases lay outside the gene matches. Germline CDR1 SQVTM, CDR2 ANQGSEA. CDR3: CSVEDPDRGFTDTQYF. The CDR3, as DNA: TGCAGCGTTGAAGATCCCGACAGGGGGTTCACAGATACGCAGTATTTT.

The chain links TRBV9 to TRBJ2-7; the match to TRBD1 covers 9 bases. The junction had 8 bases not matched to a gene; V was cut back by 3 bases and J by 7 bases. CDR1 and CDR2 (germline): SGDLS, YYNGEE. The CDR3 is 14 amino acids. This CDR3 is CASSARDRVGEQYF. CDR3 DNA sequence: TGTGCCAGCAGCGCCCGGGACAGGGTGGGAGAGCAGTACTTC.

V gene TRBV12-5 combines with J gene TRBJ2-1, with 9 bases lining up with TRBD1. CDR1 and CDR2 from the germline V gene are LGHNT and FRNRAP. CDR3 length: 16 residues. Unmatched junction bases numbered 9, after V lost 3 bases and J lost 6 bases. DNA of the CDR3: TGTGCTAGTGGTTTCGCCTTGGGACAGGGTGCCAATGAGCAGTTCTTC. Residues: CASGFALGQGANEQFF.

The chain has TRBV27 and TRBJ2-7, with TRBD1 matching 10 bases. This CDR3 contains 18 residues. Germline lookup yields CDR1 MNHEY and CDR2 SMNVEV (reference sequence). Trimming cost V 4 bases and J 2 bases; bases outside gene matches: 14. CDR3 coding DNA: TGTGCCAGCAGTTCCCAGACAGGGGGCGTCCCGGGCCCCTACGAGCAGTACTTC. It yields the protein CASSSQTGGVPGPYEQYF.

The chain carries TRBV5-4 and TRBJ2-1; D may be TRBD2 (7 bases). The germline V gene encodes CDR1 SGHNT and CDR2 YYREEE (reference sequence). The CDR3 totals 12 residues. Trimming shortened V by 5 bases and J by 8 bases, and 11 bases separated the two germline ends. CDR3 amino acids: CASRPGGDEQFF. CDR3 DNA: TGTGCCAGCAGGCCGGGGGGCGATGAGCAGTTCTTC.

This chain joins TRBV12-3 or TRBV12-4 and TRBJ2-3; 10 bases agree with TRBD2. CDR3 length: 18 residues. V shed 3 bases, J shed 2 bases, and the junction held 11 bases outside the gene matches. The CDR3 is CASSLLQSAGGYTDTQYF. As DNA, the CDR3 is TGTGCCAGCAGTTTGCTTCAATCAGCGGGAGGGTACACAGATACGCAGTATTTT.

In this sample, this clonotype turned up many times. This chain connects TRBV7-3 to TRBJ2-3, with a weak D call TRBD2 (5 bases). The ends were cut back, 4 bases at V and 4 bases at J, with 9 bases in the middle. Germline V CDR1 and CDR2: SGHTA, FQGTGA. The CDR3 contains 13 residues. This CDR3 reads CASSSTRADTQYF. CDR3 bases: TGTGCCAGCAGCTCTACGCGGGCAGATACGCAGTATTTT.

This clonotype has only a few counts. The chain carries TRBV4-3 and TRBJ2-5, with D possibly matching TRBD2 (6 bases). Trimming stripped 0 bases from V and 7 bases from J, with 12 bases between. This CDR3 region has 14 residues. From germline, CDR1 is LGHNA and CDR2 YSLEER. Written as DNA, the CDR3 is TGCGCCAGCAGCCAAGACCGGGGGTCCGGGACCCAGTACTTC. Translating gives CASSQDRGSGTQYF.